A single sample gave rise to the 14 T cell receptor beta chains below, sequenced in a study of blood T cell repertoires in COVID-19. Sequenced by immunoSEQ multiplex PCR; TCRdb stores in-frame clones only, minus some. The sample holds some 200,000 clones; more than 65% are singletons and the top ten take around 1.5%. Sequencing input: peripheral blood. Receptor source: a woman in her forties who had recovered from COVID-19.

The CDR3 loop is CASSRRTGRPFYGYTF. The CDR3 DNA sequence: TGTGCCAGCAGCCGTCGGACAGGTCGGCCCTTCTATGGCTACACCTTC. The chain joins TRBV28 to TRBJ1-2, with TRBD1 matching over 7 bases. After removal of 6 bases from V and 4 bases from J, the junction contained 14 bases not matched to a gene. The germline CDR1 and CDR2 sequences are MDHEN and SYDVKM. There are 16 residues in the CDR3.

Details on this clone: Other DNA sequences of this sample code for an identical CDR3. The V gene is TRBV15, the J gene TRBJ1-1; D unclear. The CDR3 is 14 residues long. V lost 0 bases to trimming and J lost 0 bases, with 5 bases between them. From germline, CDR1 is LNHNV and CDR2 YYDKDF (reference sequence). The CDR3 loop is CATSRDLMNTEAFF. In DNA, the CDR3 is TGTGCCACCAGCAGAGATCTAATGAACACTGAAGCTTTCTTT.

This rearrangement joins TRBV14 to TRBJ1-1; 8 bases line up with TRBD1. V lost 0 bases and J lost 1; bases outside the gene matches: 1. CDR1 SGHDN and CDR2 FVKESK come from the germline V gene. The CDR3 contains 15 residues. CDR3 nucleotide sequence: TGTGCCAGCAGCCAAGAGGACAGGGCGAACACTGAAGCTTTCTTT. Its protein is CASSQEDRANTEAFF. The full variable domain, completed using reference TRBV14 and TRBJ1-1, is EAGVTQFPSHSVIEKGQTVTLRCDPISGHDNLYWYRRVMGKEIKFLLHFVKESKQDESGMPNNRFLAERTGGTYSTLKVQPAELEDSGVYFCASSQEDRANTEAFFGQGTRLTVV.

V gene TRBV9 combines with J gene TRBJ2-3; 11 bases map to TRBD1. After removal of 4 bases from V and 4 bases from J, the junction contained 8 bases not matched to a gene. Germline CDR1 and CDR2: SGDLS and YYNGEE. CDR3 length: 16 amino acids. The CDR3 is CASSTRTGGVSDTQYF. CDR3 DNA sequence: TGTGCCAGCAGCACCCGGACAGGGGGCGTCTCAGATACGCAGTATTTT.

The CDR3 region is CASSQSSGTGGEKLFF. In nucleotides, the CDR3 is TGCGCCAGCAGTCAATCGTCGGGGACAGGGGGCGAAAAACTGTTTTTT. V gene TRBV23-1 combines with J gene TRBJ1-4; TRBD1 matches at 12 bases. TRBV23-1 is classed as an ORF, of uncertain function. The V and J ends lost 0 bases and 8 bases, in that order; junction bases with no gene match: 4. CDR3 length equals 16 residues.

The chain joins TRBV7-6 to TRBJ1-3, with 8 bases aligning to TRBD1. The CDR3 is 15 residues long. Trimming removed 6 bases from V and 2 bases from J; junction bases left unmatched: 6. Per the germline V gene, CDR1 is SGHVS and CDR2 is FNYEAQ. The CDR3 here is CASSSSQGAGNTIYF. Here the CDR3 DNA reads TGTGCCAGCAGTTCCTCACAGGGGGCTGGAAACACCATATATTTT.

This chain connects TRBV6-2 or TRBV6-3 to TRBJ2-7; tentatively, D is TRBD2 (6 bases). Trimming took off 2 bases at V and 1 base at J, with 9 bases between the two ends. CDR3 size: 14 residues. Germline lookup yields CDR1 MNHEY and CDR2 SVGEGT. The CDR3 DNA reads TGTGCCAGCAGTTACGTGGGGGGATCCTACGAGCAGTACTTC. Translated, it gives CASSYVGGSYEQYF.

The rearrangement links TRBV12-3 or TRBV12-4 to TRBJ1-3, with D unresolved. The V end was cut by 6 bases, the J end by 7 bases, with 13 bases between. There are 13 residues in the CDR3. Here the CDR3 reads CASSDIGGNTIYF. The CDR3 DNA reads as TGTGCCAGCAGCGACATCGGAGGGAACACCATATATTTT.

This clone was seen once. The chain combines TRBV6-5 with TRBJ1-2; 7 nucleotides match TRBD1. This CDR3 is 16 amino acids long. CDR1 and CDR2 (germline): MNHEY, SVGAGI. Unmatched junction bases numbered 11, after V lost 3 bases and J lost 4 bases. This CDR3 reads CASSYSSVAGGYGYTF. CDR3 nucleotides: TGTGCCAGCAGTTATAGTTCGGTTGCAGGGGGCTATGGCTACACCTTC.

This chain joins TRBV4-1 and TRBJ2-6; D is uncertain. The CDR3 runs to 16 residues. The germline V gene encodes CDR1 MGHRA and CDR2 YSYEKL. Trimming removed 1 base from V and 0 bases from J, with 7 bases in between. Here the CDR3 reads CASSQGYSSGANVLTF. The CDR3 DNA reads TGCGCCAGCAGCCAAGGGTACAGCTCTGGGGCCAACGTCCTGACTTTC.

This chain uses TRBV28 with TRBJ1-2, with 7 bases aligning to TRBD1. Per the germline V gene, CDR1 is MDHEN and CDR2 is SYDVKM. This CDR3 region has 15 residues. The J segment lost 1 base and the V segment lost 6 bases, leaving 8 bases of the junction unmatched. CDR3 residues: CASRTDRRGNYGYTF. The CDR3 DNA follows: TGTGCCAGCAGGACGGACAGGCGTGGTAACTATGGCTACACCTTC.

This sequence joins TRBV7-8 and TRBJ2-1; 11 bases map to TRBD2. Germline V gene data show CDR1 as SGHVS and CDR2 as FQNEAQ. The CDR3 is 14 amino acids. Trimming at V came to 8 bases and at J to 8 bases, leaving 8 bases not matched to a gene. CDR3 protein: CASGVLAGAHEQFF. CDR3 DNA: TGTGCCAGCGGGGTACTAGCGGGGGCTCATGAGCAGTTCTTC.

A word on this clone: The same CDR3 can be traced to other DNA sequences in this sample. The V call is TRBV12-3 or TRBV12-4, the J call TRBJ2-5; no firm D call. The CDR3 length is 13 residues. Trimming stripped 1 base from V and 5 bases from J, with 8 bases between. CDR3 amino acids: CASSLGQRETQYF. The CDR3 DNA is TGTGCCAGCAGTTTAGGTCAGAGGGAGACCCAGTACTTC.

This rearrangement joins TRBV7-2 to TRBJ2-2; D might be TRBD1 (5 bases). The germline V gene has CDR1 SGHTA and CDR2 FQGNSA. The ends were cut back, 1 base at V and 5 bases at J, with 17 bases in the middle. This CDR3 is 17 amino acids long. CDR3 nucleotide sequence: TGTGCCAGCAGCTTAGATGGGGCCCGTTTGGGGACCGGGGAGCTGTTTTTT. Amino acids: CASSLDGARLGTGELFF.